Below, 27 T cell receptor beta chains from the same sample are listed, as sequenced in a study of cytomegalovirus exposure and HLA in healthy donors. The PCR used 60 Vbeta and 13 Jbeta primers. Assay used: immunoSEQ multiplex PCR; TCRdb lists only in-frame clones, some missing. The table includes tens of thousands of clones, approximately 90% detected once. The source material was PBMCs. All receptors derive from a woman in her 40s in good health and CMV-seropositive.

V and J are TRBV9 and TRBJ1-4; D unclear. CDR1 and CDR2 (germline): SGDLS, YYNGEE. The CDR3 totals 14 residues. The V and J ends lost 4 bases and 5 bases respectively, with 12 bases between them. In DNA, the CDR3 is TGTGCCAGCAGCAGGACTGCCACAAATGAAAAACTGTTTTTT. Its translation: CASSRTATNEKLFF.

This sequence joins TRBV14 and TRBJ2-1; TRBD1 aligns across 8 bases. This CDR3 region has 16 residues. With V trimmed by 3 bases and J by 5 bases, 9 bases remained unmatched. Per germline, CDR1 SGHDN and CDR2 FVKESK. CDR3 nucleotides: TGTGCCAGCAGCCACCCGGACAGGGATAGAAACAATGAGCAGTTCTTC. It encodes CASSHPDRDRNNEQFF.

This chain connects TRBV7-6 to TRBJ2-1; 9 nucleotides line up with TRBD1. V shed 4 bases, J shed 3 bases, and the junction held 4 bases outside the gene matches. The CDR3 loop spans 15 amino acids. From germline, CDR1 is SGHVS and CDR2 FNYEAQ. CDR3 loop: CASSSRDRVYNEQFF. DNA for the CDR3: TGTGCCAGCAGCTCCCGGGACAGGGTCTACAATGAGCAGTTCTTC.

The V and J genes are TRBV15 and TRBJ1-1; weak D call: TRBD1 (5 bases). Looked up from germline, CDR1 is LNHNV and CDR2 is YYDKDF (reference sequence). The CDR3 totals 15 residues. With 3 bases removed from V and 0 bases from J, the gap between germline ends came to 11 bases. The CDR3 protein is CATSRGGGLNTEAFF. CDR3 nucleotide sequence: TGTGCCACCAGCAGGGGGGGTGGGCTGAACACTGAAGCTTTCTTT.

The genes are TRBV7-6 and TRBJ2-1; 10 nucleotides align to TRBD2. The CDR3 contains 15 residues. Trimming at V came to 4 bases and at J to 9 bases, leaving 9 bases not matched to a gene. Per germline, CDR1 SGHVS and CDR2 FNYEAQ. The CDR3 nucleotides are TGTGCCAGCAGCTGGAGCGGGGGGGCCGCTAGTGAGCAGTTCTTC. This sequence encodes CASSWSGGAASEQFF.

This clone was recorded only once. This chain uses TRBV6-4 with TRBJ1-1; maybe TRBD1 (6 bases). The V gene lost 8 bases and the J gene lost 0 bases, with 13 bases spanning the gap. The CDR3 contains 14 residues. Germline values: CDR1 MRHNA, CDR2 SNTAGT. The CDR3 region is CASRGGGMNTEAFF. The CDR3 DNA reads TGTGCCAGCCGGGGAGGGGGAATGAACACTGAAGCTTTCTTT.

The V call is TRBV27, the J call TRBJ2-5; TRBD2 is a possible D gene (6 bases). V lost 3 bases to trimming and J lost 7 bases, with 15 bases between them. Germline V lookup: CDR1 MNHEY, CDR2 SMNVEV (reference sequence). The CDR3 is made up of 14 amino acids. The CDR3 protein is CASSLAWGVGTQYF. The CDR3 DNA reads as TGTGCCAGCAGTTTGGCGTGGGGGGTGGGGACCCAGTACTTC.

The J gene is TRBJ1-2, the V gene TRBV19; no clear D. Germline assignment: CDR1 LNHDA and CDR2 SQIVND (reference sequence). The CDR3 extends over 13 amino acids. Deletions cut 3 bases from V and 8 bases from J, with 13 bases between. The CDR3 DNA sequence: TGTGCCAGTAGTATCATAGGAGAACGAGGCTACACCTTC. Protein sequence: CASSIIGERGYTF.

The genes are TRBV4-3 and TRBJ2-5; D remains unclear. CDR3 length: 12 amino acids. Trimming removed 0 bases at V and 5 bases at J, with 4 bases between. In germline, CDR1 is LGHNA, CDR2 YSLEER. The CDR3 reads CASSQDQETQYF. CDR3 coding DNA: TGCGCCAGCAGCCAAGATCAGGAGACCCAGTACTTC.

The chain combines TRBV11-2 with TRBJ1-6; the D gene is possibly TRBD1 (5 bases). The CDR3 has 14 amino acids. Trimming removed 5 bases at V and 6 bases at J, with 11 bases between. Germline assignment: CDR1 SGHAT and CDR2 FQNNGV. The CDR3 coding sequence is TGTGCCAGCAGCCTCCGACAGCGTAATTCACCCCTCCACTTT. Translated, it gives CASSLRQRNSPLHF. Drawing the rest from reference TRBV11-2 and TRBJ1-6, the complete variable domain is EAGVAQSPRYKIIEKRQSVAFWCNPISGHATLYWYQQILGQGPKLLIQFQNNGVVDDSQLPKDRFSAERLKGVDSTLKIQPAKLEDSAVYLCASSLRQRNSPLHFGNGTRLTVT.

This chain joins TRBV7-9 and TRBJ2-3, with D possibly being TRBD2 (5 bases). Deletions cut 2 bases from V and 0 bases from J, with 9 bases between. Germline CDR1 is SEHNR and CDR2 is FQNEAQ (reference sequence). The CDR3 has 15 amino acids. CDR3 protein: CASSLRTGSTDTQYF. The CDR3 DNA reads as TGTGCCAGCAGCTTACGTACGGGGAGCACAGATACGCAGTATTTT. Full variable domain (outside the CDR3, taken from reference TRBV7-9 and TRBJ2-3): DTGVSQNPRHKITKRGQNVTFRCDPISEHNRLYWYRQTLGQGPEFLTYFQNEAQLEKSRLLSDRFSAERPKGSFSTLEIQRTEQGDSAMYLCASSLRTGSTDTQYFGPGTRLTVL.

The V call is TRBV28, the J call TRBJ1-6, with D possibly TRBD1 on 6 matching bases. Deletions cut 6 bases from V and 5 bases from J, with 11 bases between. Looked up from germline, CDR1 is MDHEN and CDR2 is SYDVKM. This CDR3 contains 14 residues. The CDR3 region has the DNA TGTGCCAGCAGCAAGCACAGGGATAATTCACCCCTCCACTTT. This encodes CASSKHRDNSPLHF. The complete variable domain, with remaining parts taken from reference TRBV28 and TRBJ1-6, reads DVKVTQSSRYLVKRTGEKVFLECVQDMDHENMFWYRQDPGLGLRLIYFSYDVKMKEKGDIPEGYSVSREKKERFSLILESASTNQTSMYLCASSKHRDNSPLHFGNGTRLTVT.

The rearrangement joins TRBV11-3 to TRBJ1-1; perhaps TRBD1 as D (6 bases). With 5 bases removed from V and 2 bases from J, the gap between germline ends came to 12 bases. This CDR3 is 14 amino acids long. Germline V gene sequence: CDR1 SGHNT, CDR2 YENEEA. The CDR3 loop reads CASSPGQSNTEAFF. The CDR3 bases are TGTGCCAGCAGCCCCGGACAGTCTAACACTGAAGCTTTCTTT. Variable domain in full (rest from reference TRBV11-3 and TRBJ1-1): EAGVVQSPRYKIIEKKQPVAFWCNPISGHNTLYWYLQNLGQGPELLIRYENEEAVDDSQLPKDRFSAERLKGVDSTLKIQPAELGDSAVYLCASSPGQSNTEAFFGQGTRLTVV.

The chain is built from TRBV10-3 and TRBJ2-5, with 12 nucleotides matching TRBD2. Germline CDR1 reads ENHRY; CDR2 reads SYGVKD. Unmatched junction bases numbered 4, after V lost 2 bases and J lost 0 bases. The CDR3 length is 17 residues. The CDR3 DNA is TGTGCCATCAGTGAGGGACTAGCGGGGCTGAACCAAGAGACCCAGTACTTC. Protein product: CAISEGLAGLNQETQYF.

As to this clone: Since no conserved phenylalanine or tryptophan closes the CDR3, a read error is the likely cause. The chain has TRBV19 and TRBJ2-7; a weak D match, TRBD1 (5 bases). The V gene lost 5 bases and the J gene lost 2 bases, with 16 bases spanning the gap. This CDR3 contains 15 residues. Germline V gene lookup returns CDR1 LNHDA and CDR2 SQIVND (reference sequence). The chain's CDR3 is CASSFGADSTYEQYL. CDR3 DNA: TGTGCCAGTAGTTTTGGGGCCGACTCAACCTACGAGCAGTACCTC.

This clone was observed a single time. The V gene is TRBV6-6, the J gene TRBJ1-1; TRBD1 agrees at 8 bases. The CDR3 length is 16 residues. Per the germline V gene, CDR1 is MNHNY and CDR2 is SVGAGI (reference sequence). The V segment lost 7 bases and the J segment 0 bases; nucleotides outside the gene matches: 10. In DNA, the CDR3 is TGTGCCAGCACGACAGGGGATGACACCATGAACACTGAAGCTTTCTTT. Translation gives CASTTGDDTMNTEAFF.

This clone was seen more than once but under ten times. The same CDR3 also results from other DNA sequences found in this sample. V gene TRBV15 combines with J gene TRBJ1-5, with D unresolved. Trimming left V 6 bases short and J 2 bases short, with 20 bases between. Germline CDR1 is LNHNV and CDR2 is YYDKDF (reference sequence). The CDR3 spans 17 residues. The CDR3 coding sequence is TGTGCCACCAGTGGCGGCGAGTGTGCATTCGGCAATCAGCCCCAGCATTTT. As protein: CATSGGECAFGNQPQHF.

This rearrangement joins TRBV15 to TRBJ2-1, with a tentative D call TRBD1 (5 bases). The germline V gene has CDR1 LNHNV and CDR2 YYDKDF (reference sequence). The CDR3 contains 15 residues. Trimming removed 0 bases at V and 3 bases at J, with 9 bases between. The CDR3 DNA reads TGTGCCACCAGCAGAGAGGCAGGGTTCTACAATGAGCAGTTCTTC. Amino acids: CATSREAGFYNEQFF.

V gene TRBV15 combines with J gene TRBJ1-2; D is unclear. Per germline, CDR1 LNHNV and CDR2 YYDKDF (reference sequence). V dropped 0 bases and J dropped 4 bases, with 9 bases sitting between them. This CDR3 contains 14 residues. CDR3 sequence: CATSREPAGYGYTF. For the CDR3, the DNA is TGTGCCACCAGCAGAGAACCGGCAGGCTATGGCTACACCTTC.

A single count supports this clone. The chain carries TRBV7-2 and TRBJ2-5; perhaps TRBD1 as D (6 bases). V was pared by 4 bases and J by 9 bases, with 15 bases between. The CDR3 has 13 residues. Germline CDR1 and CDR2: SGHTA and FQGNSA. The CDR3 reads CASSSGQLAPQYF. CDR3 coding DNA: TGTGCCAGCAGCTCAGGACAGTTAGCCCCCCAGTACTTC.

V is TRBV15 and J is TRBJ2-3; maybe TRBD2 (5 bases). Germline CDR1 LNHNV, CDR2 YYDKDF (reference sequence). V dropped 0 bases and J dropped 2 bases, with 18 bases sitting between them. This CDR3 comprises 18 residues. In DNA form, the CDR3 reads TGTGCCACCAGCAGAGATTCGGGGATTCGGGTGTACACAGATACGCAGTATTTT. Its protein is CATSRDSGIRVYTDTQYF.

The chain combines TRBV5-1 with TRBJ2-1; 9 bases map to TRBD2. Germline lookup yields CDR1 SGHRS and CDR2 YFSETQ. J was trimmed by 7 bases and V by 0 bases; bases with no gene match: 11. The CDR3 length is 17 residues. Written as DNA, the CDR3 is TGCGCCAGCAGCTTGGTGGCGGGGGGGCCATTTGTGAATGAGCAGTTCTTC. It codes for CASSLVAGGPFVNEQFF.

This chain links TRBV5-5 with TRBJ1-4; D not resolved. Trimming took off 0 bases at V and 3 bases at J, with 3 bases between the two ends. CDR3 size: 13 residues. Germline V gives CDR1 SGHKS, CDR2 YYEKEE (reference sequence). In DNA, the CDR3 is TGTGCCAGCAGCTTGGGGCCTAATGAAAAACTGTTTTTT. This gives the protein CASSLGPNEKLFF.

The chain joins TRBV2 to TRBJ1-1; tentatively, D is TRBD1 (6 bases). V shed 6 bases and J shed 0 bases, with 14 bases lying between them. This CDR3 spans 15 amino acids. Germline CDR1 and CDR2: SNHLY and FYNNEI. The CDR3 region has the DNA TGTGCCAGCAGATTACAGGGTCCTTTGAACACTGAAGCTTTCTTT. It codes for CASRLQGPLNTEAFF.

The CDR3 nucleotides read TGTGCCAGCAGCTTAGGCGGGGGTCTCGAGCAGTACTTC. It yields the protein CASSLGGGLEQYF. This chain links TRBV11-3 with TRBJ2-7; 7 bases are shared with TRBD2. CDR3 length: 13 amino acids. With V trimmed by 1 base and J by 6 bases, 3 bases remained unmatched. Germline CDR1 and CDR2: SGHNT and YENEEA.

The genes are TRBV6-5 and TRBJ2-7; TRBD1 might be the D (7 bases). The germline gives CDR1 MNHEY, CDR2 SVGAGI. This CDR3 region has 13 residues. V lost 8 bases, J lost 6 bases, and 17 bases lay in between. The CDR3, as DNA: TGTGCCAGCGGGAGGTCAGGGGGGTTCGAGCAGTACTTC. The encoded protein is CASGRSGGFEQYF.

This chain links TRBV11-2 with TRBJ2-5, with D perhaps TRBD2 (6 bases). This CDR3 is 16 amino acids long. CDR1 and CDR2 from the germline V gene are SGHAT and FQNNGV. Trimming took off 5 bases at V and 1 base at J, with 17 bases between the two ends. CDR3 protein: CASSPTRRDSQETQYF. The CDR3 DNA reads TGTGCCAGCAGCCCTACTAGGAGGGACTCCCAAGAGACCCAGTACTTC.